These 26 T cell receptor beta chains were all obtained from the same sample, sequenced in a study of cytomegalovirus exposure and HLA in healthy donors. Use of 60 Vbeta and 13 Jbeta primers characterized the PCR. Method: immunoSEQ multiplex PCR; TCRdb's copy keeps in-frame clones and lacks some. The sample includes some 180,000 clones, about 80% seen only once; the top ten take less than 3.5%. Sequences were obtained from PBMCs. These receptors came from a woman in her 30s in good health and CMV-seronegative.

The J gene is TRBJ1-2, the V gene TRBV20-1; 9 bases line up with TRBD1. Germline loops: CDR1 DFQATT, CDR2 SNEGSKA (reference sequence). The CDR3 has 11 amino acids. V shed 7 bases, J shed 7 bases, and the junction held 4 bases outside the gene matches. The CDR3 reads CSVPGQGGYTF. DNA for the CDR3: TGCAGTGTACCGGGACAGGGTGGCTACACCTTC.

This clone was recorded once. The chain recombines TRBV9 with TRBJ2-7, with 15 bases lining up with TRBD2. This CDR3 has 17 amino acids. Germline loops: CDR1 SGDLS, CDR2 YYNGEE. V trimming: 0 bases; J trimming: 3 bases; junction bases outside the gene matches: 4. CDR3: CASSVGTSGGAYYEQYF. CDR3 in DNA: TGTGCCAGCAGCGTAGGGACTAGCGGGGGGGCCTACTACGAGCAGTACTTC.

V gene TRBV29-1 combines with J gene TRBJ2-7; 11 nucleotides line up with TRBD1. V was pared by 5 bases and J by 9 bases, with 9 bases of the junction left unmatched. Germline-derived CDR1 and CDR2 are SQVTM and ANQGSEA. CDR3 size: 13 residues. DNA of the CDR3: TGCAGCGTTCCCGGACAGGGGGCTGGAGGGCAGTACTTC. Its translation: CSVPGQGAGGQYF.

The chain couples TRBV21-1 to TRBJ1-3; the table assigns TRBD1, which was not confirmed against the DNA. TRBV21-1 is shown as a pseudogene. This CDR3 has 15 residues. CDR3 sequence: CASSNRGAAGNTIYF. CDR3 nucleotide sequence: TGTGCCAGCAGCAATAGGGGTGCCGCAGGAAACACCATATATTTT.

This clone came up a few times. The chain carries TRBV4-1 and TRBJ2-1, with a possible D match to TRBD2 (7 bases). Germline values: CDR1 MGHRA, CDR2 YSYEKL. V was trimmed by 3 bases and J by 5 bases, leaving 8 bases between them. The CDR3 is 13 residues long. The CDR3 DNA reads TGCGCCAGCAGCCAGGGGGGGCACAATGAGCAGTTCTTC. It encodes CASSQGGHNEQFF.

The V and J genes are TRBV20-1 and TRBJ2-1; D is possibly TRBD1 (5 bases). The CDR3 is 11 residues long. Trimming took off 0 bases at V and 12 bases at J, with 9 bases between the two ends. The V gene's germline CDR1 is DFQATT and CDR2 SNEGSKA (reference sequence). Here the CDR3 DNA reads TGCAGTGCTAGAGACAGGGTAATGCAGTTCTTC. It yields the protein CSARDRVMQFF.

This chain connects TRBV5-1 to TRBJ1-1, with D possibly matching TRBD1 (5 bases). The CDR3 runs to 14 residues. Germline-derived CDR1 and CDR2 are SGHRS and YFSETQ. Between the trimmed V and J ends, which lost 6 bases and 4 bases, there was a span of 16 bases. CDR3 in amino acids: CASMMTRGGTEAFF. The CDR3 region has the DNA TGCGCCAGCATGATGACCCGGGGGGGCACTGAAGCTTTCTTT.

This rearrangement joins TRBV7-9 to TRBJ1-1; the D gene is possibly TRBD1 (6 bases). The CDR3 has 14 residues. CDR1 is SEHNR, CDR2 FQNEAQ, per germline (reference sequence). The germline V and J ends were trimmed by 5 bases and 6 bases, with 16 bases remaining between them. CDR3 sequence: CASSKQGKGAEAFF. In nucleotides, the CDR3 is TGTGCCAGCAGCAAACAGGGTAAAGGTGCTGAAGCTTTCTTT.

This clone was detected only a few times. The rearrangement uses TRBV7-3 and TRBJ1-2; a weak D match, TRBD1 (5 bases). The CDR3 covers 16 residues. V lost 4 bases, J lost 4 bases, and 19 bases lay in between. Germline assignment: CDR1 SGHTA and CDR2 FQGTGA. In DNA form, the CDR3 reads TGTGCCAGCAGCTGGGGACTCCCCACACGGGGCTATGGCTACACCTTC. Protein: CASSWGLPTRGYGYTF.

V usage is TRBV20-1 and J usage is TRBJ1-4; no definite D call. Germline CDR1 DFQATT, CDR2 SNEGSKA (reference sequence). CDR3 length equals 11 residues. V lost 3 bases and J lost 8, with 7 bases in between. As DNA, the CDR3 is TGCAGTGCTAGTGGGCTCGAAAAACTGTTTTTT. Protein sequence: CSASGLEKLFF.

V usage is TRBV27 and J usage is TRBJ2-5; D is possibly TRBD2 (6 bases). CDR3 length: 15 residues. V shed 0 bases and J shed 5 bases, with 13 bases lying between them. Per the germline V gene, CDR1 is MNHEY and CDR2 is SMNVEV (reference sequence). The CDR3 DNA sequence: TGTGCCAGCAGTTTATCGACTAGGTTCTGGGAGACCCAGTACTTC. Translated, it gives CASSLSTRFWETQYF.

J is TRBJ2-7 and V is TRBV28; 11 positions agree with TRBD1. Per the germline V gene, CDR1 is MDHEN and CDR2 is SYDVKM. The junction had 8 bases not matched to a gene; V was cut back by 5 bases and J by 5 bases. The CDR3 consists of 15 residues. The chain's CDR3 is CASSRRTGGRNEQYF. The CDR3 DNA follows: TGTGCCAGCAGTCGGAGGACAGGGGGCAGGAACGAGCAGTACTTC.

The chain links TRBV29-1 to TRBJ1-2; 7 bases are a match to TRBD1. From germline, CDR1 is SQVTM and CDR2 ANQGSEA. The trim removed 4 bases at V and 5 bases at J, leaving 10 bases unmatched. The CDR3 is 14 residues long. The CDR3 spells CSVVSRGKIYGYTF. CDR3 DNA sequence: TGCAGCGTTGTGTCCAGGGGGAAAATTTATGGCTACACCTTC.

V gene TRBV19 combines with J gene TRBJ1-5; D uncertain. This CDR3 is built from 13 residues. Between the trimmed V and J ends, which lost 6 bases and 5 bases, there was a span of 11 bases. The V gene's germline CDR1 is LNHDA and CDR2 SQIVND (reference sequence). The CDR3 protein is CASRESSHQPQHF. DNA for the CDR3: TGTGCCAGTAGGGAGTCCAGTCATCAGCCCCAGCATTTT.

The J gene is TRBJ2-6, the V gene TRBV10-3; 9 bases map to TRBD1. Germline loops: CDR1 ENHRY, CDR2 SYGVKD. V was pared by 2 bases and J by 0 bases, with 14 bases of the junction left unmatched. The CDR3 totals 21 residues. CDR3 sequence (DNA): TGTGCCATCAGTGAGAGACCCGGGACAGGGTTCACCCGCTCTGGGGCCAACGTCCTGACTTTC. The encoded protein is CAISERPGTGFTRSGANVLTF.

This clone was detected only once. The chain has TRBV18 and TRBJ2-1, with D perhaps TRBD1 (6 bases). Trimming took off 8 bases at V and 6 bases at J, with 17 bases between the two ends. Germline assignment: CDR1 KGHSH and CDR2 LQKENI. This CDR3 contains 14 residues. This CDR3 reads CASAARGESNEQFF. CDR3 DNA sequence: TGTGCCAGCGCGGCCAGGGGTGAAAGCAATGAGCAGTTCTTC.

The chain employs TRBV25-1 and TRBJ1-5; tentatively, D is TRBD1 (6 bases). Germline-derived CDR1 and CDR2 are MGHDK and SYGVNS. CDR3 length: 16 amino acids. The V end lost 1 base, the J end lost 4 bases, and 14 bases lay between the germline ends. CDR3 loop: CASSESGRGPNQPQHF. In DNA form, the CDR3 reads TGTGCCAGCAGTGAATCCGGGCGGGGGCCAAATCAGCCCCAGCATTTT.

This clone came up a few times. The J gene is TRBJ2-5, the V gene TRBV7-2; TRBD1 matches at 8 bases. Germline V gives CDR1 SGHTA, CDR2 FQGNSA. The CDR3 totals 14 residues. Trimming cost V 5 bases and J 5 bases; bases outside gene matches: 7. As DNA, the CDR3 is TGTGCCAGCAGCCTAAGGACAGGGACGGAGACCCAGTACTTC. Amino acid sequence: CASSLRTGTETQYF.

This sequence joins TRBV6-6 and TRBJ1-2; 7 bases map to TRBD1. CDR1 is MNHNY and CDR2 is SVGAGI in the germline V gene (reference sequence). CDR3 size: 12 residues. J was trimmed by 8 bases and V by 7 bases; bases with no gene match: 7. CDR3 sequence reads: CASNEGARGYTF. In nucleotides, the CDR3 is TGTGCCAGCAACGAGGGGGCTCGGGGCTACACCTTC.

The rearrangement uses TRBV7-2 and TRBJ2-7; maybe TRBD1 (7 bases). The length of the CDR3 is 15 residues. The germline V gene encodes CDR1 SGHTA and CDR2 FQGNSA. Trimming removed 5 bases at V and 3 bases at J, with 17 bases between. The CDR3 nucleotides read TGTGCCAGCAGCGGAGGGGGCGGAAAGCTCTACGAGCAGTACTTC. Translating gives CASSGGGGKLYEQYF.

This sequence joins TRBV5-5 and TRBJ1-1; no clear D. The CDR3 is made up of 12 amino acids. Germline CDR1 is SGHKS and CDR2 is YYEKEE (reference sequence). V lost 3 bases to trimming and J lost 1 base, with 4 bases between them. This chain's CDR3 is CASSSGNTEAFF. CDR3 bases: TGTGCCAGCAGCTCAGGGAACACTGAAGCTTTCTTT.

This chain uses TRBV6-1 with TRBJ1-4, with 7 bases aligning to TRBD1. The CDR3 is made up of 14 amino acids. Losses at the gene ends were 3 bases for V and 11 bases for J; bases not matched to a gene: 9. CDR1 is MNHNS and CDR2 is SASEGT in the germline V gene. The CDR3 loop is CASSEGSGGDKLFF. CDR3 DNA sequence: TGTGCCAGCAGTGAGGGGTCAGGGGGTGATAAACTGTTTTTT.

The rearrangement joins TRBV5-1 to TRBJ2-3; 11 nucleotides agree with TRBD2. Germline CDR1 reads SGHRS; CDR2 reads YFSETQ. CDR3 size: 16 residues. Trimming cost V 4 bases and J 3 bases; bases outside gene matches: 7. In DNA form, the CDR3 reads TGCGCCAGCAGCCTCCTTAGCGGGGGGGCTACAGATACGCAGTATTTT. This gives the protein CASSLLSGGATDTQYF.

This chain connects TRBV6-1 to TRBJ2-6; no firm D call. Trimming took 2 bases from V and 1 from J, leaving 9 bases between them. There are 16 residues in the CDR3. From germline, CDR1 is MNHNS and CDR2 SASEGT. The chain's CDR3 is CASSEMVQSGANVLTF. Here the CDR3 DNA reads TGTGCCAGCAGTGAAATGGTACAGTCTGGGGCCAACGTCCTGACTTTC.

The CDR3: CASSFGLAGEDNEQFF. The CDR3 DNA follows: TGCGCCAGCAGCTTCGGACTAGCGGGCGAAGACAATGAGCAGTTCTTC. This chain uses TRBV5-1 with TRBJ2-1; 11 bases are a match to TRBD2. This CDR3 has 16 amino acids. In germline, CDR1 is SGHRS, CDR2 YFSETQ. V lost 2 bases to trimming and J lost 5 bases; unmatched junction nucleotides: 6. Combining the CDR3 with reference TRBV5-1 and TRBJ2-1 gives the whole variable domain KAGVTQTPRYLIKTRGQQVTLSCSPISGHRSVSWYQQTPGQGLQFLFEYFSETQRNKGNFPGRFSGRQFSNSRSEMNVSTLELGDSALYLCASSFGLAGEDNEQFFGPGTRLTVL.

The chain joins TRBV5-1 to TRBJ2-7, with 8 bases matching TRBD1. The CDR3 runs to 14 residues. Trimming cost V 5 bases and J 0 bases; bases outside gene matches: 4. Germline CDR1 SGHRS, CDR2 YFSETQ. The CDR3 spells CASRRDRSSYEQYF. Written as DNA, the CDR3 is TGCGCCAGCAGAAGGGACAGGAGCTCCTACGAGCAGTACTTC.